Ten or more counts support the clone carrying this T cell receptor (beta chain). Its antigen is unidentified. This sample stems from a study of regulatory T cells in long-lasting Graves disease. Arm-PCR of CDR3 regions and iRepertoire HTBI primers were the basis on which TCR beta libraries were built. Each CDR3 protein is one row after TCRdb ran MiXCR on the multiplex PCR reads. The repertoire includes fewer than 600,000 distinct CDR3 sequences, under 25% of them detected once, and about an eighth sits in the top ten. Whole-study results and caveats: Among persistent patients, a larger number of public clonotypes were shared (around 3,000) than among newly diagnosed patients (roughly 910). Lower TCR diversity characterized persistent Graves' patients relative to newly diagnosed patients.

The V end was cut by 0 bases, the J end by 6 bases, with 9 bases between. CDR1 and CDR2 (germline): SGHTA, FQGTGA. CDR3 length: 13 amino acids. Noted time point: persistent/refractory GD, antithyroid drugs over 5 years with positive TRAb. From PBMCs, RNA was extracted and then used to make the TCR library. Guidelines of the American Thyroid Association were used to diagnose Graves' disease. The gene calls are TRBV7-3 and TRBJ2-7; no clear D. The TCR comes from a female donor with Graves disease. The sample in question was peripheral blood mononuclear cells (PBMCs), obtained when the disease was refractory, from a patient treated with antithyroid drugs. CDR3 sequence (DNA): TGTGCCAGCAGCTTAACAGGTTTGGGCGAGCAGTACTTC. The encoded protein is CASSLTGLGEQYF.